Presented here are 27 T cell receptor beta chains from one specimen sequenced in a study of blood T cell repertoires in COVID-19. Profiled with immunoSEQ multiplex PCR; TCRdb holds only in-frame clones, not every one. The profile shows tens of thousands of clones, 55% to 75% of them singletons. The sequencing sample was made of peripheral blood. The source is a woman in her 70s with COVID-19, enrolled during active disease.

The gene calls are TRBV5-8 and TRBJ1-1; tentative D call: TRBD1 (6 bases). V was pared by 0 bases and J by 4 bases, with 16 bases between. This CDR3 contains 16 residues. Germline V CDR1 and CDR2: SGHTS, YDEGEE. For the CDR3, the DNA is TGTGCCAGCAGCTTGGACAGGGCGGGTTTGGGCACTGAAGCTTTCTTT. Residues: CASSLDRAGLGTEAFF.

Only one count was recorded for this clone. CDR3: CASSQVSSGISGNTIYF. DNA of the CDR3: TGTGCCAGCAGCCAAGTTTCCAGCGGAATCTCTGGAAACACCATATATTTT. The chain carries TRBV3-1 (or the pseudogene TRBV3-2) and TRBJ1-3; D not certain. Trimming took off 1 base at V and 0 bases at J, with 13 bases between the two ends. The CDR3 consists of 17 residues. Germline CDR1 reads LGHDT; CDR2 reads YNNKEL (reference sequence).

The J gene is TRBJ1-3, the V gene TRBV7-9, with no clear D. The V end was cut by 3 bases, the J end by 0 bases, with 9 bases between. The CDR3 loop spans 15 amino acids. Germline lookup yields CDR1 SEHNR and CDR2 FQNEAQ (reference sequence). In DNA, the CDR3 is TGTGCCAGCAGCTTCAGTGCCAACTCTGGAAACACCATATATTTT. Translated: CASSFSANSGNTIYF.

The chain couples TRBV4-3 to TRBJ1-6; D remains ambiguous. V gave up 1 base and J gave up 7 bases, with 14 bases separating them. Germline lookup yields CDR1 LGHNA and CDR2 YSLEER. The CDR3 is 16 amino acids. CDR3: CASSQVAGQLNSPLHF. The CDR3 bases are TGCGCCAGCAGCCAAGTTGCTGGGCAGCTCAATTCACCCCTCCACTTT.

The V gene is TRBV29-1, the J gene TRBJ2-5; the D gene is possibly TRBD1 (5 bases). Trimming stripped 6 bases from V and 7 bases from J, with 18 bases between. The CDR3 is made up of 13 amino acids. Germline assignment: CDR1 SQVTM and CDR2 ANQGSEA. CDR3 residues: CSVGHPPFGTQYF. As DNA, the CDR3 is TGCAGCGTCGGACATCCCCCGTTTGGGACCCAGTACTTC.

The chain has TRBV27 and TRBJ1-5; D remains ambiguous. Trimming cost V 8 bases and J 5 bases, with 10 bases left between them. Germline V gene lookup returns CDR1 MNHEY and CDR2 SMNVEV (reference sequence). The CDR3 loop spans 12 amino acids. Written as DNA, the CDR3 is TGTGCCAGCCGTTCGGGGTATCAGCCCCAGCATTTT. It yields the protein CASRSGYQPQHF.

This chain connects TRBV27 to TRBJ1-2, with D perhaps matching TRBD1 (6 bases). The CDR3 runs to 15 residues. The germline V gene has CDR1 MNHEY and CDR2 SMNVEV (reference sequence). V lost 3 bases and J lost 3, with 14 bases in between. CDR3 sequence (DNA): TGTGCCAGCAGTTTCTCAGGGGAAGTGGACTATGGCTACACCTTC. Amino acid sequence: CASSFSGEVDYGYTF.

The V gene is TRBV5-8, the J gene TRBJ1-1; D remains ambiguous. The CDR3 loop spans 14 amino acids. V was clipped by 1 base and J by 2 bases, with 9 bases between them. The germline gives CDR1 SGHTS, CDR2 YDEGEE. Here the CDR3 reads CASSLPGVNTEAFF. In nucleotides, the CDR3 is TGTGCCAGCAGCTTGCCCGGAGTAAACACTGAAGCTTTCTTT. The variable domain in full, completed from reference TRBV5-8 and TRBJ1-1, reads EAGVTQSPTHLIKTRGQQATLRCSPISGHTSVYWYQQALGLGLQFLLWYDEGEERNRGNFPPRFSGRQFPNYSSELNVNALELEDSALYLCASSLPGVNTEAFFGQGTRLTVV.

This clone was counted a few times. This chain links TRBV11-1 with TRBJ2-1, with 11 nucleotides matching TRBD2. J gave up 13 bases and V 2 bases, and 7 bases lay outside the gene matches. Germline loops: CDR1 SGHAT, CDR2 FQDESV (reference sequence). This CDR3 region has 14 residues. The CDR3 nucleotides read TGTGCCAGCAGCTTATCCTCTAGCGGGGGGCCACAGTTCTTC. Translation: CASSLSSSGGPQFF.

This rearrangement joins TRBV6-5 to TRBJ1-1; 7 bases match TRBD1. Germline CDR1 MNHEY, CDR2 SVGAGI. The CDR3 extends over 15 amino acids. Trimming removed 1 base from V and 5 bases from J; junction bases left unmatched: 7. CDR3 DNA sequence: TGTGCCAGCAGTTACTTCGCCGGGACAGTAACTGAAGCTTTCTTT. Protein sequence: CASSYFAGTVTEAFF.

This clone appeared a few times. V is TRBV6-1 and J is TRBJ1-6, with D unresolved. With 0 bases removed from V and 6 bases from J, the gap between germline ends came to 6 bases. The CDR3 spans 14 residues. The germline V gene encodes CDR1 MNHNS and CDR2 SASEGT. The CDR3 coding sequence is TGTGCCAGCAGTGAAGCGGCCAGTAATTCACCCCTCCACTTT. Translation: CASSEAASNSPLHF.

J is TRBJ2-1 and V is TRBV2; D is ambiguous. This CDR3 contains 12 residues. V dropped 3 bases and J dropped 8 bases, with 8 bases sitting between them. Looked up from germline, CDR1 is SNHLY and CDR2 is FYNNEI. CDR3 residues: CASSEAGDEQFF. The CDR3 DNA reads TGTGCCAGCAGTGAGGCCGGAGATGAGCAGTTCTTC.

The chain carries TRBV27 and TRBJ2-1; 8 bases map to TRBD2. CDR1 MNHEY and CDR2 SMNVEV come from the germline V gene (reference sequence). The CDR3 runs to 17 residues. V dropped 5 bases and J dropped 3; count of bases not matched to a gene: 12. The CDR3 DNA sequence: TGTGCCAGCAGTGGCCTAGGTCCGGGACTAGGCTACAATGAGCAGTTCTTC. Its protein is CASSGLGPGLGYNEQFF.

The chain employs TRBV11-2 and TRBJ1-2, with no clear D. The CDR3 covers 14 residues. Germline CDR1 SGHAT, CDR2 FQNNGV. Trimming removed 5 bases at V and 7 bases at J, with 17 bases between. The CDR3 DNA follows: TGTGCCAGCAGCCCGCACGGGGAGGGAGGTGGCTACACCTTC. It codes for CASSPHGEGGGYTF.

This chain links TRBV5-5 with TRBJ2-4; TRBD2 aligns across 9 bases. Trimming removed 0 bases from V and 6 bases from J; junction bases left unmatched: 1. The germline CDR1 and CDR2 sequences are SGHKS and YYEKEE (reference sequence). The CDR3 is made up of 14 amino acids. CDR3 sequence (DNA): TGTGCCAGCAGCTTGGGTAGCGGGGGAAACATTCAGTACTTC. This translates into CASSLGSGGNIQYF.

The chain carries TRBV5-1 and TRBJ2-3; 7 bases agree with TRBD2. V shed 4 bases and J 6 bases; nucleotides not matched to a gene: 11. This CDR3 is 15 amino acids long. Germline V CDR1 and CDR2: SGHRS, YFSETQ. The CDR3 DNA reads as TGCGCCAGCAGCCCCGGGACTACCATGTTCGATACGCAGTATTTT. Amino acids: CASSPGTTMFDTQYF.

This clone has just a few counts. V is TRBV6-1 and J is TRBJ2-7, with TRBD1 identical over 8 bases. The CDR3 runs to 16 residues. With 1 base clipped from V and 9 bases from J, the junction kept 14 bases outside the gene matches. CDR1 and CDR2 (germline): MNHNS, SASEGT. In DNA, the CDR3 is TGTGCCAGCAGTGAAGAGGACAGGGTATGGGCATTAGTGCAGTACTTC. It specifies CASSEEDRVWALVQYF.

The J gene is TRBJ1-1, the V gene TRBV6-5, with TRBD1 as a possible D gene (6 bases). The CDR3 covers 14 residues. The V gene lost 2 bases and the J gene lost 2 bases, with 9 bases spanning the gap. CDR1 is MNHEY, CDR2 SVGAGI, per germline. For the CDR3, the DNA is TGTGCCAGCAGTTACCCGGGGGGCAACACTGAAGCTTTCTTT. Its translation: CASSYPGGNTEAFF.

The V and J genes are TRBV24-1 and TRBJ2-3; D not certain. Germline values: CDR1 KGHDR, CDR2 SFDVKD. The CDR3 contains 13 residues. V gave up 7 bases and J gave up 2 bases, with 9 bases separating them. CDR3 sequence: CATSPRYTDTQYF. CDR3 DNA: TGTGCCACCAGCCCCCGTTACACAGATACGCAGTATTTT.

V usage is TRBV27 and J usage is TRBJ1-4, with 7 bases lining up with TRBD1. With V trimmed by 5 bases and J by 0 bases, 3 bases remained unmatched. Germline V gives CDR1 MNHEY, CDR2 SMNVEV (reference sequence). The CDR3 contains 15 residues. CDR3 sequence (DNA): TGTGCCAGCAGTAGGGACAGCTCAACTAATGAAAAACTGTTTTTT. This encodes CASSRDSSTNEKLFF.

J is TRBJ2-5 and V is TRBV14, with 12 nucleotides matching TRBD2. This CDR3 is 15 amino acids long. Germline V gives CDR1 SGHDN, CDR2 FVKESK. V lost 4 bases and J lost 4; bases outside the gene matches: 4. This CDR3 is CASSPSGRALETQYF. CDR3 sequence (DNA): TGTGCCAGCAGCCCTAGCGGGAGGGCCCTAGAGACCCAGTACTTC.

The rearrangement joins TRBV2 to TRBJ1-1; TRBD1 might be the D (6 bases). CDR3 length: 16 residues. Deletions cut 6 bases from V and 5 bases from J, with 22 bases between. Germline CDR1 reads SNHLY; CDR2 reads FYNNEI. The CDR3 nucleotides read TGTGCCAGCAGCCCATTAGCTTCAGGGGTCGGGACTGAAGCTTTCTTT. It is translated as CASSPLASGVGTEAFF.

The gene calls are TRBV4-3 and TRBJ2-1, with a possible D match to TRBD2 (6 bases). V was clipped by 2 bases and J by 3 bases, with 17 bases between them. Germline assignment: CDR1 LGHNA and CDR2 YSLEER. This CDR3 has 17 amino acids. The CDR3 loop reads CASSQTPSSVDYNEQFF. In nucleotides, the CDR3 is TGCGCCAGCAGCCAAACCCCTTCTAGCGTCGACTACAATGAGCAGTTCTTC.

The V gene is TRBV5-1, the J gene TRBJ1-6, with D perhaps matching TRBD1 (6 bases). The V end was cut by 4 bases, the J end by 10 bases, with 15 bases between. In germline, CDR1 is SGHRS, CDR2 YFSETQ. This CDR3 region has 14 residues. In DNA, the CDR3 is TGCGCCAGCAGCAAGGACAGTGGGCAGTCACCCCTCCACTTT. It encodes CASSKDSGQSPLHF.

This clone was seen a handful of times. The chain carries TRBV9 and TRBJ1-1, with D possibly matching TRBD1 (5 bases). Germline V gives CDR1 SGDLS, CDR2 YYNGEE. Trimming left V 0 bases short and J 3 bases short, with 18 bases between. CDR3 length equals 17 residues. As DNA, the CDR3 is TGTGCCAGCAGCGTAGCTGGAGGGGCGGGACGGGACACTGAAGCTTTCTTT. Its translation: CASSVAGGAGRDTEAFF.

In this sample, this clone turned up a few times. V usage is TRBV2 and J usage is TRBJ1-2; 7 positions agree with TRBD1. J was trimmed by 2 bases and V by 5 bases; bases with no gene match: 2. This CDR3 contains 13 residues. CDR1 and CDR2 (germline): SNHLY, FYNNEI. Here the CDR3 DNA reads TGTGCCAGCAGTAGGGGACAGAACTATGGCTACACCTTC. Its protein product is CASSRGQNYGYTF.

This clone was found a few times. This rearrangement joins TRBV11-2 to TRBJ1-1; 7 bases map to TRBD1. CDR1 SGHAT and CDR2 FQNNGV come from the germline V gene. The CDR3 totals 15 residues. J gave up 11 bases and V 0 bases, and 12 bases lay outside the gene matches. The CDR3 DNA follows: TGTGCCAGCAGCTTAGATCCCCGGGACAGACTTGGTGCTTTCTTT. Translation gives CASSLDPRDRLGAFF.